The next 14 T cell receptor beta chains were all read from a single sample in a study of blood T cell repertoires in COVID-19. Generated by immunoSEQ multiplex PCR, the TCRdb table keeps only in-frame clones and is missing some. The data show 200,000 to 250,000 clones, with more than 75% seen just once and about 3% held by the top ten. The sample taken for sequencing was peripheral blood. The receptors come from a man in his fifties who had recovered from COVID-19.

V and J are TRBV9 and TRBJ2-1, with 10 bases lining up with TRBD2. J was trimmed by 9 bases and V by 3 bases; bases with no gene match: 9. The CDR3 is made up of 15 amino acids. From germline, CDR1 is SGDLS and CDR2 YYNGEE. For the CDR3, the DNA is TGTGCCAGCAGCGGACTAGCGGGTAGTGGTTCTGAGCAGTTCTTC. Translated: CASSGLAGSGSEQFF. The whole variable domain, filled in from reference TRBV9 and TRBJ2-1, reads DSGVTQTPKHLITATGQRVTLRCSPRSGDLSVYWYQQSLDQGLQFLIQYYNGEERAKGNILERFSAQQFPDLHSELNLSSLELGDSALYFCASSGLAGSGSEQFFGPGTRLTVL.

The V gene is TRBV28, the J gene TRBJ2-3; 13 nucleotides agree with TRBD2. J was trimmed by 7 bases and V by 6 bases; bases with no gene match: 13. The CDR3 length is 17 residues. Germline lookup yields CDR1 MDHEN and CDR2 SYDVKM. CDR3 in DNA: TGTGCCAGCAGAACCCCCCGGGGACTAGCGGGGCCCCATACGCAGTATTTT. It yields the protein CASRTPRGLAGPHTQYF.

The chain joins TRBV5-1 to TRBJ1-6; D unresolved. V lost 5 bases to trimming and J lost 4 bases, with 10 bases between them. The CDR3 is 14 residues long. CDR1 and CDR2 from the germline V gene are SGHRS and YFSETQ. The CDR3 spells CASRTGAYNSPLHF. Written as DNA, the CDR3 is TGCGCCAGCAGAACGGGAGCTTATAATTCACCCCTCCACTTT.

The J gene is TRBJ1-6, the V gene TRBV6-5, with D possibly being TRBD1 (6 bases). Between the trimmed V and J ends, which lost 4 bases and 9 bases, there was a span of 13 bases. The CDR3 spans 14 residues. The germline gives CDR1 MNHEY, CDR2 SVGAGI. In DNA form, the CDR3 reads TGTGCCAGCAGTTTGAACAGGGAAGGTTCACCCCTCCACTTT. Translation: CASSLNREGSPLHF.

The rearrangement links TRBV28 to TRBJ1-5; no firm D call. Germline CDR1 is MDHEN and CDR2 is SYDVKM. This CDR3 has 12 amino acids. V was cut by 7 bases and J by 0 bases, with 4 bases left in between. Here the CDR3 DNA reads TGTGCCAGCAAATATAGCAATCAGCCCCAGCATTTT. Encoded protein: CASKYSNQPQHF.

The chain employs TRBV7-9 and TRBJ1-5, with D possibly matching TRBD1 (6 bases). This CDR3 region has 17 residues. CDR1 and CDR2 (germline): SEHNR, FQNEAQ (reference sequence). V dropped 0 bases and J dropped 2 bases, with 14 bases sitting between them. CDR3 region: CASSLAGGAGGNQPQHF. DNA for the CDR3: TGTGCCAGCAGCTTAGCGGGGGGGGCAGGCGGCAATCAGCCCCAGCATTTT.

The gene calls are TRBV15 and TRBJ2-3, with 9 bases fitting TRBD2. Germline CDR1 LNHNV, CDR2 YYDKDF (reference sequence). The J segment lost 2 bases and the V segment lost 3 bases, leaving 3 bases of the junction unmatched. This CDR3 comprises 15 residues. The CDR3 sequence: CATSRPGLATDTQYF. In nucleotides, the CDR3 is TGTGCCACCAGCAGGCCGGGACTAGCCACAGATACGCAGTATTTT.

This clone was recorded a few times. This sequence joins TRBV4-2 and TRBJ1-1, with TRBD1 matching over 7 bases. V was pared by 5 bases and J by 3 bases, with 15 bases of the junction left unmatched. The CDR3 extends over 17 amino acids. Germline loops: CDR1 LGHNA, CDR2 YNFKEQ. As DNA, the CDR3 is TGTGCCAGCAGCAGAGGGGGCCGTCCAGGGGCGGACACTGAAGCTTTCTTT. This translates into CASSRGGRPGADTEAFF.

V gene TRBV7-2 combines with J gene TRBJ2-7, with D maybe TRBD1 (6 bases). The CDR3 spans 17 residues. The V end was cut by 4 bases, the J end by 5 bases, with 24 bases between. Germline assignment: CDR1 SGHTA and CDR2 FQGNSA. CDR3 DNA: TGTGCCAGCAGCTCCTTAAACCTCAGGGGTACCCTAGACGAGCAGTACTTC. Translated: CASSSLNLRGTLDEQYF.

J is TRBJ2-1 and V is TRBV18; 8 positions agree with TRBD2. The V gene end was trimmed by 1 base and the J gene end by 2 bases; junction bases not matched to a gene: 4. This CDR3 region has 16 residues. CDR1 and CDR2 from the germline V gene are KGHSH and LQKENI. DNA of the CDR3: TGTGCCAGCTCACCACGCCCGGGAGGGCCCTACAATGAGCAGTTCTTC. Its protein product is CASSPRPGGPYNEQFF.

This chain connects TRBV25-1 to TRBJ2-6; D is undetermined. Germline V lookup: CDR1 MGHDK, CDR2 SYGVNS. This CDR3 region has 13 residues. Trimming took off 5 bases at V and 0 bases at J, with 2 bases between the two ends. This CDR3 reads CASSLSGANVLTF. The CDR3, as DNA: TGTGCCAGCAGTCTCTCTGGGGCCAACGTCCTGACTTTC.

This chain connects TRBV10-2 to TRBJ2-3; 12 positions agree with TRBD2. V trimming: 4 bases; J trimming: 1 base; junction bases outside the gene matches: 3. The CDR3 consists of 16 residues. Per the germline V gene, CDR1 is WSHSY and CDR2 is SAAADI. As DNA, the CDR3 is TGCGCCAGCAGTGGACTAGCGGGAGAAGGCACAGATACGCAGTATTTT. Protein product: CASSGLAGEGTDTQYF.

This rearrangement joins TRBV7-2 to TRBJ2-7; D uncertain. This CDR3 spans 12 amino acids. Germline V gene sequence: CDR1 SGHTA, CDR2 FQGNSA. V shed 1 base and J shed 4 bases, with 5 bases lying between them. CDR3 bases: TGTGCCAGCAGCTTAGACTTATACGAGCAGTACTTC. Translated: CASSLDLYEQYF.

This clone occurred once. This chain connects TRBV27 to TRBJ2-1; TRBD1 agrees at 11 bases. Germline V CDR1 and CDR2: MNHEY, SMNVEV (reference sequence). The trim removed 6 bases at V and 7 bases at J, leaving 11 bases unmatched. The CDR3 consists of 16 residues. The chain's CDR3 is CASSLWGTGGGNEQFF. The CDR3, as DNA: TGTGCCAGCAGCCTTTGGGGGACAGGGGGAGGTAATGAGCAGTTCTTC.